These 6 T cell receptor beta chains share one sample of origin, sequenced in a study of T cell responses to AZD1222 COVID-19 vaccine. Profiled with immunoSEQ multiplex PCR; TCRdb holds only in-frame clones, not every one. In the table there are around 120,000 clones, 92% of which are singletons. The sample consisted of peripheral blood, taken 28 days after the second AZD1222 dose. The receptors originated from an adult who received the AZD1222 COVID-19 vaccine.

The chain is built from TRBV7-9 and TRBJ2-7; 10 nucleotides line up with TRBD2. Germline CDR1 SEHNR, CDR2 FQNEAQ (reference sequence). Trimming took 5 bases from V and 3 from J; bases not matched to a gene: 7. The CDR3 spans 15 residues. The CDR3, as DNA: TGTGCCAGCAGCCCGAGGACTAGCGGTCTCTACGAGCAGTACTTC. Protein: CASSPRTSGLYEQYF.

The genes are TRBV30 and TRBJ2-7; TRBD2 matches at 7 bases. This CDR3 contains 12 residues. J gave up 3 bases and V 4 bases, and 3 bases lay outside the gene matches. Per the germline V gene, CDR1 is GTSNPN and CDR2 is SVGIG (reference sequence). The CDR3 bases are TGTGCCTGGAATCCGGGAGGCTACGAGCAGTACTTC. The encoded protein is CAWNPGGYEQYF.

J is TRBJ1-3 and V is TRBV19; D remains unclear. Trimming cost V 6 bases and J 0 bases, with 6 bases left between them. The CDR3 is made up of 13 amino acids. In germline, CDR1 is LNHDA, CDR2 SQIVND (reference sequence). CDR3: CASRVSSGNTIYF. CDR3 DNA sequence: TGTGCCAGTAGGGTGAGCTCTGGAAACACCATATATTTT.

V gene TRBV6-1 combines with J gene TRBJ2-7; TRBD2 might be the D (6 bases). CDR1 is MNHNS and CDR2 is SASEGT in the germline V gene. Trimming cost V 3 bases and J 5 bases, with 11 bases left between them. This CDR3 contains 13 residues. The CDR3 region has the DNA TGTGCCAGCAGTGATTTGACTAGTCACGAGCAGTACTTC. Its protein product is CASSDLTSHEQYF.

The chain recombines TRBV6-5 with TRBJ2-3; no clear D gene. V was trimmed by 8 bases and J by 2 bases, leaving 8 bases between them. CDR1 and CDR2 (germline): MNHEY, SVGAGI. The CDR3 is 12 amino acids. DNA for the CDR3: TGTGCCAGCTGCCACTTCACAGATACGCAGTATTTT. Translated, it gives CASCHFTDTQYF.

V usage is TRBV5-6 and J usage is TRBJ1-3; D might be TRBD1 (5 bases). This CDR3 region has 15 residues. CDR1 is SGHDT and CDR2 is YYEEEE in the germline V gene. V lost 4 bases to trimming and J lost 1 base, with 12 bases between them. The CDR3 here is CASSPWGGSGNTIYF. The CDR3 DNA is TGTGCCAGCAGCCCGTGGGGGGGATCTGGAAACACCATATATTTT.